This T cell receptor (beta chain) is drawn from a study of blood T cells in healthy people across ages (dated by TCRdb to the mid-2010s). Background on the whole study: In model experiments, template switching captured about one uniquely barcoded TCR beta cDNA molecule for every two T cells. Using deep sequencing normalized with unique cDNA molecular identifiers, the study measured how TCR beta repertoire diversity changes with age. Donors were grouped into four age groups: young (average 16 years), middle-aged (roughly 38), aged (around 60) and long-lived (approximately 75). Donors of different ages were randomly distributed across sequencing lanes to avoid experimental bias. Using the same blood draw, the study looked at two additional independent replicas of 1 million unique cDNA reads for two donors, one aged 18 to 30 and the other aged 80 or older.

The investigation overall reported the following: As age increased, observed TCR beta diversity per million T cells dropped in a roughly linear way, and a significant reduction was already evident by age about 40. Bulk unsorted PBMC profiling prevented conclusive comparison of naive and antigen-experienced compartments. A strong correlation was found between observed TCR beta diversity and the percentage of naive T cells measured by flow cytometry. Because donor CMV infection status was unknown, age-related changes in expanded clonotypes were potentially confounded. Compared with the aged group, the long-lived group had more naive CD4+ T cells, fewer expanded clones and increased TCR diversity, suggesting age selection. Estimates of total diversity from one million sequenced T cells were regarded as lower bounds and underestimates.

The library was generated by 5' RACE. Sequencing was carried out with an Illumina HiSeq 2500. A second PCR of about 6 to 12 cycles was run with a J-beta primer mix and a sample-barcoded 5' primer. A template-switch 5' adaptor carrying 12 random nucleotides introduced a unique molecular identifier onto each TCR beta cDNA molecule. At least 2.5 million CDR3-containing paired-end reads were obtained from each sample. First-strand cDNA was synthesized from all RNA with the Mint cDNA synthesis kit, primed by a TRBC-specific oligonucleotide. After uracil-DNA glycosylase treatment, a first 18-cycle PCR used universal primers M1SS and BC2_uni_R on all cDNA. As for the authors' bioinformatics: For normalization, 1 million high-quality reads were randomly selected from each sample, with every read carrying a distinct molecular identifier. Reads sharing molecular identifiers were discarded rather than binned into consensus sequences. CDR3 identification, clonotype clustering and error correction used MiTCR with a Q25 quality threshold and the strictest error-elimination algorithm. A nonparametric unseen species model with Euler transformation was used to estimate a lower bound on total TCR beta diversity. TCRdb passed the public sequencing reads through fastp at Q25 and MiXCR, retaining productive beta sequences. Rows with one shared CDR3 protein collapse into an entry with the most common genes and DNA. The V and J calls, along with clone size, are taken from TCRdb and not from the paper's own processing. Here the sample has a few hundred thousand distinct CDR3 sequences; approximately 51% occur a single time. The ten largest account for approximately 51% of the sample.

Details on this clonotype: The specificity of this receptor is unknown. No base-level quality is on record; no much larger clone is a single base apart.

Trimming accounts for 3 bases at V and 6 bases at J, while the number of junction bases matched to no gene is 10. Including cysteine and phenylalanine, the CDR3 has 16 amino acids. CDR3 DNA only is kept here, 48 bases in frame from base 1. CDR1 and CDR2 are read off the germline V gene as SQVTM and ANQGSEA. Donors were a few dozen systemically healthy Caucasian individuals from Russia aged roughly 6 to 90 years. Roughly 9.5 milliliters of peripheral blood were drawn from each donor into EDTA-treated Vacutainer tubes. PBMCs were isolated by Ficoll-Paque density-gradient centrifugation, with at least 7 million obtained per sample. Total RNA was extracted from PBMCs with Trizol reagent, with at least 6 micrograms obtained per sample. Naive CD45RAhigh/CD27high T cell percentages were measured by flow cytometry on a PBMC aliquot from every donor.

The rearrangement combines TRBV29-1 with TRBJ2-1, with 11 junctional bases fitting TRBD2. Input material: blood. The source of this sequence is a man aged 55 to 70 in good health. This receptor carries the CDR3 CSVERASGRRGNEQFF. The DNA sequence is as follows: TGCAGCGTTGAGCGGGCTAGCGGGAGGCGTGGCAATGAGCAGTTCTTC.